This T cell receptor beta chain is drawn from a study of identical twins. Regarding the study as a whole: Out-of-frame sharing of TCR alpha in monozygotic twins was underestimated by models. Within beta out-of-frame sequences, the excess sharing observed between twins was weaker.

On this clonotype itself: Its specificity is not known.

With 0 bases clipped from V and 15 bases from J, the junction kept 7 bases outside the gene matches. Germline CDR1 and CDR2: LGHDT and YNNKEL (reference sequence). The CDR3 is 15 residues long. All donors were healthy, and all were Caucasian. The cDNA had a unique molecular identifier and a template-switch universal primer site. TCRdb reanalysed the 5' RACE reads using MiXCR and keeps one entry per CDR3 protein. The sample has around 1.7 million distinct CDR3 sequences; 32% are singletons. The chain employs TRBV3-1 and TRBJ1-6; TRBD1 matches at 11 bases. The sequencing input was cord blood. The receptor was isolated from a newborn girl in good health. CDR3 loop: CASSQDVGQGAYLHF. The CDR3 coding sequence is TGTGCCAGCAGCCAAGATGTAGGACAGGGGGCGTACCTCCACTTT.